Listed below are T cell receptor beta chains from one sample, sequenced in a study of T cell repertoires in cytomegalovirus infection. Their antigens remain unidentified. TCRdb fed the reads into MiXCR, producing one record per CDR3 protein. The data contain about 52,000 distinct CDR3 sequences, around 20% of them seen just once; the ten biggest clones take up 80%. Sequencing used CD8+ T cells from cultured PBMCs, obtained from culture after CMV antigen stimulation. The receptors stem from a human donor in good health (CMV status not recorded). Some clones in this sample may be carry-over from other donors' samples. Each CDR3 is given with its conserved first and last residue. The D gene is left open where the match is weak. A row's size may be missing; if present it is once, few, many or a size class.

d_call | j_call | clone_size | v_call | cdr3_aa | cdr3_nt
- | TRBJ2-5 | - | TRBV7-2 | CASTDLRGQYF | TGTGCCAGCACGGACCTAAGGGGCCAGTACTTC
- | TRBJ2-2 | - | TRBV27 | CASSPRTQGNTGELFF | TGTGCCAGCAGTCCCCGTACTCAGGGCAACACCGGGGAGCTGTTTTTT
- | TRBJ2-2 | - | TRBV11-1 | CASSLAGRVETGELFF | TGTGCCAGCAGCTTAGCCGGCAGGGTGGAGACCGGGGAGCTGTTTTTT
- | TRBJ2-3 | - | TRBV7-9 | CASSLGGSPVIEDTQYF | TGTGCCAGCAGCTTAGGTGGCTCGCCAGTAATAGAAGATACGCAGTATTTT
TRBD2 | TRBJ2-3 | - | TRBV7-6 | CASSLDPGLAGPDTQYF | TGTGCCAGCAGCTTAGACCCTGGACTAGCGGGGCCAGATACGCAGTATTTT
- | TRBJ2-7 | - | TRBV7-9 | CASSFADGFSYEQYF | TGTGCCAGCAGCTTTGCCGATGGATTCTCCTACGAGCAGTACTTC
- | TRBJ2-1 | - | TRBV12-3/TRBV12-4 | CASSLWGGAQDEQFF | TGTGCCAGCAGTTTATGGGGGGGGGCCCAAGATGAGCAGTTCTTC
TRBD1 | TRBJ2-2 | - | TRBV11-2 | CASSFRGPGELFF | TGTGCCAGCAGCTTCAGGGGGCCCGGGGAGCTGTTTTTT
- | TRBJ1-1 | many | TRBV7-6 | CASSFSPGSANTEAFF | TGTGCCAGCAGCTTTTCCCCCGGCTCTGCAAACACTGAAGCTTTCTTT
- | TRBJ2-5 | - | TRBV7-9 | CASSLALETQYF | TGTGCCAGCAGCTTGGCGCTGGAGACCCAGTACTTC
- | TRBJ2-7 | - | TRBV28 | CASAPLLGSYEQYF | TGTGCCAGCGCTCCCCTCCTAGGTTCCTACGAGCAGTACTTC
- | TRBJ2-7 | few | TRBV7-9 | CASAPWWDTYEQYF | TGTGCCAGCGCCCCGTGGTGGGACACCTACGAGCAGTACTTC
TRBD1 | TRBJ1-5 | once | TRBV7-6 | CASSPGQGRNQPQHF | TGTGCCAGCAGCCCCGGACAGGGACGCAATCAGCCCCAGCATTTT
TRBD1 | TRBJ2-7 | - | TRBV27 | CASSLTGGSYEQYF | TGTGCCAGCAGTCTGACAGGGGGATCCTACGAGCAGTACTTC
TRBD1 | TRBJ1-5 | few | TRBV6-6 | CASRQPGQGSNQPQHF | TGTGCCAGCAGACAACCGGGACAGGGAAGCAATCAGCCCCAGCATTTT
- | TRBJ1-1 | - | TRBV4-1 | CASSQVELNTEAFF | TGCGCCAGCAGCCAAGTTGAGTTGAACACTGAAGCTTTCTTT
TRBD1 | TRBJ2-1 | few | TRBV3-1 | CASSQAGTGERVNEQFF | TGTGCCAGCAGCCAAGCCGGGACAGGGGAGCGCGTGAATGAGCAGTTCTTC
- | TRBJ2-4 | - | TRBV2 | CASSAGIWAKNIQYF | TGTGCCAGCAGTGCAGGGATATGGGCCAAAAACATTCAGTACTTC
TRBD1 | TRBJ2-7 | - | TRBV6-5 | CASSYLTGDRKYEQYF | TGTGCCAGCAGTTACCTGACAGGGGATCGTAAGTACGAGCAGTACTTC
- | TRBJ1-1 | - | TRBV27 | CASSLSRLVVNTEAFF | TGTGCCAGCAGTTTATCCCGACTCGTTGTGAACACTGAAGCTTTCTTT
- | TRBJ2-3 | - | TRBV12-3/TRBV12-4 | CASSLGPGVTYTQYF | TGTGCCAGCAGTTTAGGGCCAGGAGTCACATATACGCAGTATTTT
- | TRBJ1-6 | - | TRBV9 | CASSGLSREPNSPLHF | TGTGCCAGCAGCGGACTGTCTCGGGAGCCTAATTCACCCCTCCACTTT
- | TRBJ1-2 | - | TRBV12-3/TRBV12-4 | CASSQSTTYGYTF | TGTGCCAGCAGTCAATCGACGACCTATGGCTACACCTTC
- | TRBJ2-1 | few | TRBV7-2 | CASSLGGGGEQFF | TGTGCCAGCAGCTTAGGTGGGGGCGGTGAGCAGTTCTTC
- | TRBJ2-7 | - | TRBV6-2/TRBV6-3 | CAARGGYEQYF | TGTGCCGCCCGAGGAGGTTACGAGCAGTACTTC
- | TRBJ2-5 | - | TRBV7-7 | CASSPTVGFQETQYF | TGTGCTAGCAGCCCGACCGTGGGTTTCCAAGAGACCCAGTACTTC
TRBD1 | TRBJ2-7 | - | TRBV9 | CASSVGGTGGYEQYF | TGTGCCAGCAGCGTAGGCGGGACAGGGGGCTACGAGCAGTACTTC
TRBD1 | TRBJ1-5 | - | TRBV27 | CASSFQTGGRSQPQHF | TGTGCCAGCAGTTTCCAAACAGGGGGAAGAAGTCAGCCCCAGCATTTT
TRBD2 | TRBJ2-3 | - | TRBV9 | CASSVARAGGPADTQYF | TGTGCCAGCAGCGTGGCCCGAGCGGGGGGGCCGGCAGATACGCAGTATTTT
TRBD2 | TRBJ2-3 | - | TRBV7-3 | CASSYSGGTGDTQYF | TGTGCCAGCAGCTATAGCGGGGGGACCGGAGATACGCAGTATTTT
TRBD1 | TRBJ1-2 | - | TRBV12-3/TRBV12-4 | CASSLAQGVSYGYTF | TGTGCCAGCAGTTTAGCGCAGGGGGTCTCCTATGGCTACACCTTC
TRBD2 | TRBJ2-2 | few | TRBV6-5 | CASSPTSGENTGELFF | TGTGCCAGCAGTCCTACTAGCGGGGAAAACACCGGGGAGCTGTTTTTT
- | TRBJ2-1 | - | TRBV6-2/TRBV6-3 | CASTSSTTSNEQFF | TGTGCCAGCACCAGCTCGACTACGTCCAATGAGCAGTTCTTC
- | TRBJ2-7 | - | TRBV20-1 | CSAGGLSIYEQYF | TGCAGTGCCGGAGGGCTATCCATCTACGAGCAGTACTTC
- | TRBJ2-5 | few | TRBV2 | CASTVKSGEETQYF | TGTGCCAGCACGGTAAAGTCAGGGGAAGAGACCCAGTACTTC
- | TRBJ1-1 | - | TRBV7-3 | CASNHGPGTEAFF | TGTGCCAGCAACCATGGGCCCGGAACTGAAGCTTTCTTT
- | TRBJ1-5 | - | TRBV4-1 | CASSLTRTLYSNQPQHF | TGCGCCAGCAGCCTCACCCGGACATTATATAGCAATCAGCCCCAGCATTTT
- | TRBJ2-1 | - | TRBV7-2 | CASSSTWDFYNEQFF | TGTGCCAGCAGCTCGACTTGGGACTTCTACAATGAGCAGTTCTTC
- | TRBJ1-1 | - | TRBV27 | CASSLQGANTEAFF | TGTGCCAGCAGTTTACAGGGAGCGAACACTGAAGCTTTCTTT
- | TRBJ2-1 | - | TRBV11-2 | CASSLKGPNEQFF | TGTGCCAGCAGCTTAAAGGGCCCCAATGAGCAGTTCTTC
- | TRBJ1-1 | - | TRBV27 | CASSLGRGAEAFF | TGTGCCAGCAGTTTGGGTCGGGGGGCTGAAGCTTTCTTT
TRBD1 | TRBJ1-6 | few | TRBV6-6 | CASSYSVEEGAFSPLHF | TGTGCCAGCAGTTACTCCGTGGAGGAGGGGGCTTTTTCACCCCTCCACTTT
- | TRBJ2-1 | once | TRBV12-3/TRBV12-4 | CASSARRGGYEQFF | TGTGCCAGCAGTGCCCGCCGTGGAGGCTATGAGCAGTTCTTC
TRBD1 | TRBJ2-7 | many | TRBV7-2 | CASSLDGTGGDEQYF | TGTGCCAGCAGCTTAGATGGGACAGGGGGCGACGAGCAGTACTTC
- | TRBJ2-7 | once | TRBV7-6 | CASTWTPYEQYF | TGTGCCAGCACCTGGACCCCCTACGAGCAGTACTTC
TRBD1 | TRBJ2-2 | few | TRBV6-2/TRBV6-3 | CASSYSPDRESHTGELFF | TGTGCCAGCAGTTACTCTCCGGACAGGGAATCGCACACCGGGGAGCTGTTTTTT
- | TRBJ1-5 | few | TRBV11-2 | CASSLDGNPYQPQHF | TGTGCCAGCAGCTTAGACGGTAACCCCTATCAGCCCCAGCATTTT
- | TRBJ2-3 | - | TRBV3-1 | CASSQDWRSTDTQYF | TGTGCCAGCAGCCAAGATTGGCGGTCCACAGATACGCAGTATTTT
- | TRBJ2-5 | few | TRBV12-3/TRBV12-4 | CASTPGGSVETQYF | TGTGCCAGCACCCCAGGCGGCTCAGTGGAGACCCAGTACTTC
- | TRBJ2-2 | few | TRBV12-3/TRBV12-4 | CASSSPQGAAGELFF | TGTGCCAGCAGTTCCCCACAGGGAGCTGCCGGGGAGCTGTTTTTT